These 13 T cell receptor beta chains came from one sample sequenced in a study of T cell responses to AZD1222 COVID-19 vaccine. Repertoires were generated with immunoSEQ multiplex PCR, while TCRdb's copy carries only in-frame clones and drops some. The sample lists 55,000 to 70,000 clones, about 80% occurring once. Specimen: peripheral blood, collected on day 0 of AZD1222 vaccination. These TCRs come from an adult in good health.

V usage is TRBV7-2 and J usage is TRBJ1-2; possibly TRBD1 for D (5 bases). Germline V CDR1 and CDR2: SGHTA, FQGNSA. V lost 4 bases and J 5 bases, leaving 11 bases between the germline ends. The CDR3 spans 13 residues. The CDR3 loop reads CASSSAGLYGYTF. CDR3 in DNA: TGTGCCAGCAGCTCAGCAGGGTTGTATGGCTACACCTTC.

CDR3 coding DNA: TGTGCCAGCAGCTTATGGGCAGGGGGCATGGACGAGCAGTACTTC. This encodes CASSLWAGGMDEQYF. This sequence joins TRBV7-3 and TRBJ2-7; 8 bases match TRBD1. After removal of 2 bases from V and 5 bases from J, the junction contained 8 bases not matched to a gene. The CDR3 contains 15 residues. Per the germline V gene, CDR1 is SGHTA and CDR2 is FQGTGA. The complete variable domain, with remaining parts taken from reference TRBV7-3 and TRBJ2-7, reads GAGVSQTPSNKVTEKGKYVELRCDPISGHTALYWYRQSLGQGPEFLIYFQGTGAADDSGLPNDRFFAVRPEGSVSTLKIQRTERGDSAVYLCASSLWAGGMDEQYFGPGTRLTVT.

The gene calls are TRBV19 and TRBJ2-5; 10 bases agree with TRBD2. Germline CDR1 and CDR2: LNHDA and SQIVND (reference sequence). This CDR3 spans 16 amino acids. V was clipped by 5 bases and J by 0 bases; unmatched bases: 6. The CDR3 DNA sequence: TGTGCCAGTAGTGTCGCTAGCGGGGGTTACCAAGAGACCCAGTACTTC. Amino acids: CASSVASGGYQETQYF.

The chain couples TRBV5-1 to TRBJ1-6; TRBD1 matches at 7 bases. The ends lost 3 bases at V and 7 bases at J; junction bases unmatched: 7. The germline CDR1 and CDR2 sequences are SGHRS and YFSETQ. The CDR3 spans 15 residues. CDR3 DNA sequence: TGCGCCAGCAGCTCCCCGGGACAGCCAAATTCACCCCTCCACTTT. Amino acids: CASSSPGQPNSPLHF. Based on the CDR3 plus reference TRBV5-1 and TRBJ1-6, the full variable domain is KAGVTQTPRYLIKTRGQQVTLSCSPISGHRSVSWYQQTPGQGLQFLFEYFSETQRNKGNFPGRFSGRQFSNSRSEMNVSTLELGDSALYLCASSSPGQPNSPLHFGNGTRLTVT.

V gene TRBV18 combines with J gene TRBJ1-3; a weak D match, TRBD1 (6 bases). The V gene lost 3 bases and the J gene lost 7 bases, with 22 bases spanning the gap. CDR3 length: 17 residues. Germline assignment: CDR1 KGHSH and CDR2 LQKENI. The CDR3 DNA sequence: TGTGCCAGCTCACCTGCGGGAATTAGGGGGACGTTTAACACCATATATTTT. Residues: CASSPAGIRGTFNTIYF.

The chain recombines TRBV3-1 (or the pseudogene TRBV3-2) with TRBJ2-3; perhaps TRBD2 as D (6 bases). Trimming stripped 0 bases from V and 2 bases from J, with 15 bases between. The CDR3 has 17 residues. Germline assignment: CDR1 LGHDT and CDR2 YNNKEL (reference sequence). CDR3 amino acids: CASSQEIGSGFTDTQYF. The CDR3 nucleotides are TGTGCCAGCAGCCAAGAGATCGGTAGCGGCTTCACAGATACGCAGTATTTT.

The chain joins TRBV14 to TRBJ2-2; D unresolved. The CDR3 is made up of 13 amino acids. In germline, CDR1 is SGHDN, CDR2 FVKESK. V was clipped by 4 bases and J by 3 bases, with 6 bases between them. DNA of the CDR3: TGTGCCAGCAGCCCGAAGTACACCGGGGAGCTGTTTTTT. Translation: CASSPKYTGELFF.

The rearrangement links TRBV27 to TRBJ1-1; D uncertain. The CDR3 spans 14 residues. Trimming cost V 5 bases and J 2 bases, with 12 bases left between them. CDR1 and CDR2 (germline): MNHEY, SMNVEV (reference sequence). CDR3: CASSPIGSNTEAFF. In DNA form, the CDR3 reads TGTGCCAGCAGTCCGATTGGGTCCAACACTGAAGCTTTCTTT.

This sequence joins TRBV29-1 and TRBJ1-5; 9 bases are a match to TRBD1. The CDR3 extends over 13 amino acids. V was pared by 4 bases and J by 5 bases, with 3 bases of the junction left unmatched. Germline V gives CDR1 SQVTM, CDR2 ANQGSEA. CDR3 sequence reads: CSVGQGVDQPQHF. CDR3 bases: TGCAGCGTTGGACAGGGGGTAGATCAGCCCCAGCATTTT.

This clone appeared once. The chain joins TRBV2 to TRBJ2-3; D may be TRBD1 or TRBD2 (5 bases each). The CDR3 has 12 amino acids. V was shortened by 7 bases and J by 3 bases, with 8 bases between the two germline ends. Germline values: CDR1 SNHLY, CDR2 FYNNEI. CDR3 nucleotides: TGTGCCAGCAACGGGGCGACAGATACGCAGTATTTT. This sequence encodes CASNGATDTQYF.

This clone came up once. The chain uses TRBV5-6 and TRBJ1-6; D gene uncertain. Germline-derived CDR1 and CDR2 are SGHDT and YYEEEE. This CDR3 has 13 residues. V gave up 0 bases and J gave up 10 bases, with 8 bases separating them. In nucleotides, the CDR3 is TGTGCCAGCAGCTTGGTAGAGGACTCACCCCTCCACTTT. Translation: CASSLVEDSPLHF. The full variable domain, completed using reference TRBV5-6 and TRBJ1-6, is DAGVTQSPTHLIKTRGQQVTLRCSPKSGHDTVSWYQQALGQGPQFIFQYYEEEERQRGNFPDRFSGHQFPNYSSELNVNALLLGDSALYLCASSLVEDSPLHFGNGTRLTVT.

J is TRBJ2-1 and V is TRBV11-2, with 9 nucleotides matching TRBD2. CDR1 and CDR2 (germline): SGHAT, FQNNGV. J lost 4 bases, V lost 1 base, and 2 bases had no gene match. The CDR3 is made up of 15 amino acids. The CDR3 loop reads CASSLASGEYNEQFF. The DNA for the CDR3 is TGTGCCAGCAGCTTAGCTAGCGGGGAATACAATGAGCAGTTCTTC.

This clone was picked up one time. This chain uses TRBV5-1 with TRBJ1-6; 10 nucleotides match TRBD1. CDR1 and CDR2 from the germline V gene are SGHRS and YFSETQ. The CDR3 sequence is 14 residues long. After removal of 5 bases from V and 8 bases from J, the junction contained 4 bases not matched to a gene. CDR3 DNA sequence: TGCGCCAGCAGACTAGACAGGGGGCATTCACCCCTCCACTTT. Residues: CASRLDRGHSPLHF.